This T cell receptor beta chain stems from a study of blood T cell repertoires in COVID-19. Sequenced by immunoSEQ multiplex PCR; TCRdb stores in-frame clones only, minus some. The sample has about 60,000 clones, 90% seen once; the top ten hold about 9%. With 7 bases removed from V and 0 bases from J, the gap between germline ends came to 15 bases. The germline V gene has CDR1 LGHDT and CDR2 YNNKEL (reference sequence). The CDR3 sequence is 15 residues long. V and J are TRBV3-1 (or the pseudogene TRBV3-2) and TRBJ1-1; D is possibly TRBD1 (6 bases). The TCR was taken from a human donor with active COVID-19. The donor label of this sample is uncertain. The sample consisted of peripheral blood. The DNA of the CDR3 is TGTGCCAGCACCCTGGCAGGGGCCATGAACACTGAAGCTTTCTTT. Translating it yields CASTLAGAMNTEAFF.